The following is a T cell receptor beta chain sequence with its context. Its antigen target is currently unknown. V ends up 7 bases short and J 5 bases short, with an unmatched junction base count of 6. CDR1 LNHDA and CDR2 SQIVND were looked up in the germline V gene (reference sequence). Spanning cysteine to phenylalanine, the CDR3 consists of 14 amino acids. The DNA shown is the 42-base CDR3, in frame from base 1. In total, approximately 610 healthy bone marrow donors made up the cohort. At the time of sampling, all cohort members were nominally healthy, though unrecorded immune exposures were likely present. The donor tested CMV seropositive, placing the donor among the 289 seropositive members of the cohort. Each donor provided a peripheral blood sample, and peripheral blood mononuclear cells were used for TCR beta sequencing. The Qiagen DNeasy Blood Extraction Kit was used to extract genomic DNA from the blood cell samples.

This entry belongs to a study of cytomegalovirus exposure and HLA in healthy donors (dated by TCRdb to the late 2010s). Looking at the study overall: According to an earlier analysis of around 600 of the donors, 150 million to 200 million T cells yielded roughly 110 million unique TCR beta sequences and about 300 Gb of sequence data. About 320 gigabases of sequencing data and around 87 million unique TCR sequences were included in an early release covering roughly 600 HLA-typed donors. The genetic ancestry cluster associated with self-reported Caucasian donors included roughly 84% of the roughly 400 genotyped donors. The study aimed to test whether cataloging public T cell receptors could reveal signatures of past pathogen exposure. The T cell repertoires of 700 or so subjects were profiled by immunosequencing and related to cytomegalovirus serostatus. A separate validation cohort of about 110 different subjects was used in addition to the roughly 670-subject first cohort. To predict cytomegalovirus infection status, the study combined high-throughput TCR immunosequencing, statistical association of individual TCRs with disease status, and machine learning. To study patterns of TCR occurrence, a later analysis re-analyzed previously published TCR beta repertoires from around 670 donors and added high-resolution HLA genotyping. Rather than drawing on any new phenotypic data, the later analysis identified candidate immune exposures from TCR beta sequences and the way those sequences occurred across donors. To decide whether each TCR beta V gene segment behaved as functional or pseudogenic, an earlier analysis of some 600 of the donors relied on high-throughput TCR beta sequencing. Donor age, sex, ethnicity and CMV serostatus were compiled alongside the repertoire data. A later genetic analysis used genome-wide SNP genotypes for about three fifths of the 666 donors, treating that subset as a discovery cohort. All discovery cohort repertoires had been generated using a single sequencing platform. Both class I and class II loci were covered by HLA typing, at four-digit resolution. Typing coverage varied by locus: roughly 620-640 donors for A, B, C, DRB1 and DQB1; 500 to 550 for DQA1; around 610 for DPA1; some 470 for DPB1. A handful of DR-DQ haplotypes were handled as single units for association and clustering because linkage in the cohort was strong. Among roughly 400 genotyped donors of the cohort, an average of around 240,000 unique TCR beta nucleotide sequences was sequenced per donor, of which about 18% were non-productive.

The research as a whole found: Cytomegalovirus status was reported to be diagnosed by the classifier with high specificity and sensitivity in both the original and validation cohorts. Roughly uniform sequencing depth across donors was assumed in presence/absence analyses, although this assumption may not hold. In the study, some 160 TCR beta chains were listed as associated with cytomegalovirus. CMV serostatus was the only immune exposure information available for the cohort. Compared with the roughly 670-donor mean, donors in an Asian-associated ancestry cluster had fewer N-insertions in productive TCRs, according to a later genetic analysis. This cohort had only TCR beta chains sequenced, and the lack of alpha or paired-chain data limited which features could be detected. A later analysis found that TCR association rates varied across HLA loci, with DRB1 alleles showing the most associated TCRs and HLA-C alleles the fewest. According to a later analysis, parvovirus B19, influenza, CMV and Epstein-Barr virus appeared linked to several top co-occurrence clusters. Specific HLA alleles were associated with some 15,000 TCR beta sequences at a false discovery rate of 0.05 in a later analysis. HLA typing was unavailable for some donors at each locus, so association tests used only the typed subset. In vitro tests confirmed that a few of the cytomegalovirus-associated TCR beta chains recognize cytomegalovirus antigens. An earlier analysis of approximately 500 of the donors showed that most TCR beta V segments appeared in productive rearrangements either about 90% or about 30% of the time, which broadly matched IMGT annotations. Linkage disequilibrium might explain the correlated functional status among segregating V segments, but an unknown experimental factor could not be ruled out. According to a later analysis, most CMV-associated TCR beta chains appeared to be HLA-restricted, and the HLA associations seemed to be driven largely by CMV exposure. A group of highly shared sequence variants was considered likely to be a technical artifact of the sequencing pipeline. Some IMGT-functional V segments, including TRBV6-2 and TRBV6-3, could not be told apart with the 87-base-pair reads, so those segments were excluded. A further reported finding was that TCR beta sequences accurately predicted the HLA-A and HLA-B alleles for most subjects in the first cohort. In a later genetic analysis, a missense DCLRE1C variant was associated with V-gene and J-gene trimming of TCR beta chains, and the association was replicated in an independent cohort. Most TCR sequences were seen in very few donors, while some public TCRs were found in many individuals. The authors suggested that the approach could potentially be generalized to other disease states and immunological phenotypes. In a later analysis, HLA-associated TCR beta chains were found to be more clonally expanded and to have lower generation probabilities than equally common non-associated chains. Assigning TCR associations to individual alleles was difficult when HLA alleles, especially DR and DQ, strongly co-occurred. Because counts were too low, seventeen rarely observed V segments, including chromosome 9 orphons, were excluded from the earlier analysis of about 500 of the donors.

Libraries were built with the immunoSEQ multiplex PCR assay. For the multiplex PCR, a mixture combining 60 forward primers for TCR Vbeta segments and 13 reverse primers for TCR Jbeta segments was used. The CDR3 region of rearranged TCR beta genes was amplified from genomic DNA with a multiplex PCR assay. Amplified TCR beta libraries were sequenced as 87-base-pair reads on the Illumina HiSeq System. As for the original processing: A later analysis tallied around 82 million unique TCR beta chains across the 610 or so repertoires, and around 9.9 million of those chains were shared by two or more donors. To remove PCR and sequencing errors, raw reads were error-corrected and collapsed into unique sequences using a nearest-neighbor algorithm that merged closely related sequences. CDR3 sequences were aligned to IMGT reference sequences to assign V, D and J gene segments. Each retained sequence needed at least a six-nucleotide match to both a V gene segment and a J gene segment. Rearrangements were called productive when the CDR3 lacked stop codons and stayed in frame with V and J; all others were non-productive. CDR3 was defined by IMGT convention, running from the second conserved V-encoded cysteine to the conserved J-encoded phenylalanine. Sequences without an unambiguous match to a single V gene segment were excluded from the earlier analysis of almost 600 of the donors. In an earlier analysis of a few hundred of the donors, V segments were called functional above 56.7% productive rearrangements and were called segregating when the between-donor standard deviation exceeded 5%. To diagnose cytomegalovirus status from the catalog of TCR beta chain sequences, a statistical classification framework was built. In a later analysis, V and J genes were assigned by comparing TCR nucleotide sequences against IMGT/GENE-DB human TR gene sequences. A later analysis assigned CDR3 sequences and most-parsimonious VDJ recombination scenarios with the TCRdist pipeline. In a later analysis, each TCR beta chain was defined by its CDR3 amino acid sequence together with its V-gene family, and reads without a unique V-gene family were excluded. In a later analysis, around 600 highly shared, low-generation-probability nucleotide sequences were removed to address suspected cross-contamination and a sequencing artifact. For each public chain, a later analysis derived a clonal expansion index from normalized ranks of inferred template counts within each repertoire. In a later analysis, generation probabilities were computed using a VDJ recombination model fitted to out-of-frame rearrangements, and the results were checked against IGoR. In a later analysis, TCR-TCR, TCR-HLA and TCR-CMV co-occurrence was scored with hypergeometric tests, and a repertoire-size bias correction was applied to TCR pairs. A later analysis estimated false discovery rates by permuting HLA or CMV assignments 20 times. A later analysis grouped co-occurring TCRs with DBSCAN, adding TCRdist sequence similarity when clustering within HLA-allele-positive subsets. Repertoires with fewer than 30,000 or more than 120,000 public chains were left out of co-occurrence clustering, as were a few repertoires with anomalous nucleotide sharing. TCRdb took this table from immuneACCESS and kept in-frame rearrangements with V and J called. Such tables lack part of the clones; where checked against another copy, unresolved V genes explain under half of the gap, and the rest is unexplained. The V and J calls and the clone size are those of that table, but D and trimming were determined from the DNA. This specimen's table enumerates tens of thousands of clones. The ten most abundant clones make up approximately 15% of the sample.

The TCR was taken from a male donor in good health and CMV-seropositive. The rearrangement combines TRBV19 with TRBJ2-3, with 10 bases in between that match TRBD2. Sample: PBMCs. The bases are TGTGCCAGTACTAAAGGACTAGCGGAAGATACGCAGTATTTT. It codes for CASTKGLAEDTQYF.